Following are 18 T cell receptor beta chains from one sample sequenced in a study of cytomegalovirus exposure and HLA in healthy donors. 13 Jbeta primers and 60 Vbeta primers were used for the PCR. Sequencing used immunoSEQ multiplex PCR; TCRdb keeps in-frame clones, though not all of them. The repertoire includes about 150,000 clones, 80% of them detected once, and about 13% sits in the top ten. Material: PBMCs. The receptor set was obtained from a man younger than 40 in good health and CMV-seropositive.

V is TRBV5-1 and J is TRBJ2-3, with D perhaps matching TRBD1 (6 bases). The CDR3 is made up of 14 amino acids. V lost 6 bases and J lost 3, with 14 bases in between. CDR1 and CDR2 (germline): SGHRS, YFSETQ. DNA for the CDR3: TGCGCCAGCAAGGCTAGGGGACAAACAGATACGCAGTATTTT. Amino acid sequence: CASKARGQTDTQYF.

V gene TRBV4-2 combines with J gene TRBJ2-7, with TRBD2 as a possible D gene (5 bases). CDR3 size: 15 residues. The germline V gene encodes CDR1 LGHNA and CDR2 YNFKEQ. The V end lost 4 bases, the J end lost 3 bases, and 16 bases lay between the germline ends. CDR3: CASSRERASVYEQYF. Here the CDR3 DNA reads TGTGCCAGCAGCCGGGAGAGGGCCAGCGTCTACGAGCAGTACTTC.

The chain carries TRBV10-3 and TRBJ2-3; 11 bases fit TRBD2. This CDR3 contains 17 residues. V lost 4 bases to trimming and J lost 0 bases; unmatched junction nucleotides: 6. Looked up from germline, CDR1 is ENHRY and CDR2 is SYGVKD. In DNA, the CDR3 is TGTGCCATCAGTGTAGGGACTAGCGGTATTAGCACAGATACGCAGTATTTT. Protein: CAISVGTSGISTDTQYF.

The chain combines TRBV4-1 with TRBJ2-1; TRBD2 matches 10 bases. This CDR3 comprises 15 residues. After removal of 6 bases from V and 7 bases from J, the junction contained 9 bases not matched to a gene. Per germline, CDR1 MGHRA and CDR2 YSYEKL. CDR3 protein: CASSPLSTSGNEQFF. Here the CDR3 DNA reads TGCGCCAGCAGTCCGCTATCGACTAGCGGGAATGAGCAGTTCTTC.

The gene calls are TRBV4-2 and TRBJ1-2; D might be TRBD1 (5 bases). The CDR3 extends over 14 amino acids. Trimming took off 0 bases at V and 7 bases at J, with 12 bases between the two ends. Germline values: CDR1 LGHNA, CDR2 YNFKEQ. CDR3 sequence (DNA): TGTGCCAGCAGCCAAGATTCAGGGCCAGGTGGCTACACCTTC. This gives the protein CASSQDSGPGGYTF.

The genes are TRBV4-2 and TRBJ2-2, with 7 bases matching TRBD1. The CDR3 is 16 amino acids. V lost 1 base to trimming and J lost 1 base; unmatched junction nucleotides: 3. Germline V lookup: CDR1 LGHNA, CDR2 YNFKEQ. This chain's CDR3 is CASSQGTGRNTGELFF. The CDR3 DNA is TGTGCCAGCAGCCAAGGGACAGGCCGGAACACCGGGGAGCTGTTTTTT.

This clone was picked up one time. The V gene is TRBV28, the J gene TRBJ2-7; 7 positions agree with TRBD2. The length of the CDR3 is 12 residues. With 6 bases clipped from V and 4 bases from J, the junction kept 3 bases outside the gene matches. CDR1 MDHEN and CDR2 SYDVKM come from the germline V gene. This CDR3 is CASRTSAYEQYF. For the CDR3, the DNA is TGTGCCAGCAGAACTAGCGCATACGAGCAGTACTTC.

In this sample, this clone turned up once. The rearrangement uses TRBV5-1 and TRBJ2-5; 13 bases agree with TRBD2. CDR1 and CDR2 (germline): SGHRS, YFSETQ. The junction had 5 bases not matched to a gene; V was cut back by 3 bases and J by 0 bases. This CDR3 has 17 amino acids. The CDR3 DNA reads TGCGCCAGCAGCTGGAAGACTAGCGGGAGGAACCAAGAGACCCAGTACTTC. It yields the protein CASSWKTSGRNQETQYF.

The gene calls are TRBV5-6 and TRBJ2-6; TRBD1 matches 8 bases. V shed 3 bases, J shed 0 bases, and the junction held 8 bases outside the gene matches. Germline assignment: CDR1 SGHDT and CDR2 YYEEEE. There are 18 residues in the CDR3. The CDR3, as DNA: TGTGCCAGCAGCTGGGGGGACAGGAGGGGCTCTGGGGCCAACGTCCTGACTTTC. Residues: CASSWGDRRGSGANVLTF.

The rearrangement joins TRBV19 to TRBJ1-5; D is uncertain. Per germline, CDR1 LNHDA and CDR2 SQIVND (reference sequence). The CDR3 is 15 amino acids. V was cut by 5 bases and J by 2 bases, with 13 bases left in between. The CDR3 region has the DNA TGTGCCAGTAGTGTCCCTCGAGGGCGCAATCAGCCCCAGCATTTT. Translating it yields CASSVPRGRNQPQHF.

This clone was counted between two and nine times. This sequence joins TRBV9 and TRBJ2-1; 11 bases are a match to TRBD1. The germline V gene has CDR1 SGDLS and CDR2 YYNGEE. V gave up 1 base and J gave up 7 bases; unmatched junction bases: 7. This CDR3 has 16 amino acids. In nucleotides, the CDR3 is TGTGCCAGCAGCGTACTCTCAGGACAGGGGGCGAATGAGCAGTTCTTC. Protein product: CASSVLSGQGANEQFF.

The chain is built from TRBV25-1 and TRBJ2-5; 9 bases are shared with TRBD2. V trimming: 2 bases; J trimming: 3 bases; junction bases outside the gene matches: 10. The CDR3 length is 17 residues. Per germline, CDR1 MGHDK and CDR2 SYGVNS. The CDR3 bases are TGTGCCAGCAGTGAAACCGGGCCAGCGGGAGGAGAAGAGACCCAGTACTTC. Protein: CASSETGPAGGEETQYF.

This clone turned up a few times. The genes are TRBV13 and TRBJ2-5, with 10 bases matching TRBD1. The DNA end lines up better with TRBJ2-7; the J call may be wrong. The CDR3 sequence is 15 residues long. Germline loops: CDR1 PRHDT, CDR2 FYEKMQ (reference sequence). The CDR3 sequence is CASSSGQGVPYEQYF. CDR3 nucleotides: TGTGCCAGCAGCTCCGGACAGGGGGTCCCCTACGAGCAGTACTTC.

The chain uses TRBV5-1 and TRBJ2-1; D perhaps matches TRBD1 (6 bases). V lost 3 bases, J lost 1 base, and 17 bases lay in between. Germline lookup yields CDR1 SGHRS and CDR2 YFSETQ. This CDR3 is 17 amino acids long. CDR3 bases: TGCGCCAGCAGCTCCCGGGTCGGGACACCTTCCTACAATGAGCAGTTCTTC. This gives the protein CASSSRVGTPSYNEQFF.

V and J are TRBV11-1 and TRBJ2-1, with 7 bases that match TRBD2. CDR3 size: 16 residues. V gave up 5 bases and J gave up 11 bases; unmatched junction bases: 18. The germline V gene has CDR1 SGHAT and CDR2 FQDESV (reference sequence). The CDR3 DNA is TGTGCCAGCAGCCCCGAGGCGGGGGAGATACTCGGGAAGCAGTTCTTC. It is translated as CASSPEAGEILGKQFF.

The rearrangement uses TRBV29-1 and TRBJ2-3; possibly TRBD1 for D (5 bases). Germline values: CDR1 SQVTM, CDR2 ANQGSEA. CDR3 size: 16 residues. V dropped 4 bases and J dropped 2 bases, with 19 bases sitting between them. In DNA, the CDR3 is TGCAGCGTTGCCCCGGACACCTACCGAAACACAGATACGCAGTATTTT. It specifies CSVAPDTYRNTDTQYF.

The chain is built from TRBV2 and TRBJ2-7; 7 bases match TRBD1. Germline lookup yields CDR1 SNHLY and CDR2 FYNNEI. This CDR3 contains 12 residues. V trimming: 4 bases; J trimming: 11 bases; junction bases outside the gene matches: 8. In DNA, the CDR3 is TGTGCCAGCAGTGTCGACAGGGAGAAAAAGTACTTC. This encodes CASSVDREKKYF.

This clone was detected a few times. This chain uses TRBV7-6 with TRBJ1-1; perhaps TRBD1 as D (5 bases). CDR3 length equals 17 residues. V was pared by 1 base and J by 1 base, with 16 bases between. Germline-derived CDR1 and CDR2 are SGHVS and FNYEAQ. The CDR3 spells CASSLGHIGGRNTEAFF. CDR3 nucleotides: TGTGCCAGCAGCTTAGGGCATATCGGGGGACGGAACACTGAAGCTTTCTTT.